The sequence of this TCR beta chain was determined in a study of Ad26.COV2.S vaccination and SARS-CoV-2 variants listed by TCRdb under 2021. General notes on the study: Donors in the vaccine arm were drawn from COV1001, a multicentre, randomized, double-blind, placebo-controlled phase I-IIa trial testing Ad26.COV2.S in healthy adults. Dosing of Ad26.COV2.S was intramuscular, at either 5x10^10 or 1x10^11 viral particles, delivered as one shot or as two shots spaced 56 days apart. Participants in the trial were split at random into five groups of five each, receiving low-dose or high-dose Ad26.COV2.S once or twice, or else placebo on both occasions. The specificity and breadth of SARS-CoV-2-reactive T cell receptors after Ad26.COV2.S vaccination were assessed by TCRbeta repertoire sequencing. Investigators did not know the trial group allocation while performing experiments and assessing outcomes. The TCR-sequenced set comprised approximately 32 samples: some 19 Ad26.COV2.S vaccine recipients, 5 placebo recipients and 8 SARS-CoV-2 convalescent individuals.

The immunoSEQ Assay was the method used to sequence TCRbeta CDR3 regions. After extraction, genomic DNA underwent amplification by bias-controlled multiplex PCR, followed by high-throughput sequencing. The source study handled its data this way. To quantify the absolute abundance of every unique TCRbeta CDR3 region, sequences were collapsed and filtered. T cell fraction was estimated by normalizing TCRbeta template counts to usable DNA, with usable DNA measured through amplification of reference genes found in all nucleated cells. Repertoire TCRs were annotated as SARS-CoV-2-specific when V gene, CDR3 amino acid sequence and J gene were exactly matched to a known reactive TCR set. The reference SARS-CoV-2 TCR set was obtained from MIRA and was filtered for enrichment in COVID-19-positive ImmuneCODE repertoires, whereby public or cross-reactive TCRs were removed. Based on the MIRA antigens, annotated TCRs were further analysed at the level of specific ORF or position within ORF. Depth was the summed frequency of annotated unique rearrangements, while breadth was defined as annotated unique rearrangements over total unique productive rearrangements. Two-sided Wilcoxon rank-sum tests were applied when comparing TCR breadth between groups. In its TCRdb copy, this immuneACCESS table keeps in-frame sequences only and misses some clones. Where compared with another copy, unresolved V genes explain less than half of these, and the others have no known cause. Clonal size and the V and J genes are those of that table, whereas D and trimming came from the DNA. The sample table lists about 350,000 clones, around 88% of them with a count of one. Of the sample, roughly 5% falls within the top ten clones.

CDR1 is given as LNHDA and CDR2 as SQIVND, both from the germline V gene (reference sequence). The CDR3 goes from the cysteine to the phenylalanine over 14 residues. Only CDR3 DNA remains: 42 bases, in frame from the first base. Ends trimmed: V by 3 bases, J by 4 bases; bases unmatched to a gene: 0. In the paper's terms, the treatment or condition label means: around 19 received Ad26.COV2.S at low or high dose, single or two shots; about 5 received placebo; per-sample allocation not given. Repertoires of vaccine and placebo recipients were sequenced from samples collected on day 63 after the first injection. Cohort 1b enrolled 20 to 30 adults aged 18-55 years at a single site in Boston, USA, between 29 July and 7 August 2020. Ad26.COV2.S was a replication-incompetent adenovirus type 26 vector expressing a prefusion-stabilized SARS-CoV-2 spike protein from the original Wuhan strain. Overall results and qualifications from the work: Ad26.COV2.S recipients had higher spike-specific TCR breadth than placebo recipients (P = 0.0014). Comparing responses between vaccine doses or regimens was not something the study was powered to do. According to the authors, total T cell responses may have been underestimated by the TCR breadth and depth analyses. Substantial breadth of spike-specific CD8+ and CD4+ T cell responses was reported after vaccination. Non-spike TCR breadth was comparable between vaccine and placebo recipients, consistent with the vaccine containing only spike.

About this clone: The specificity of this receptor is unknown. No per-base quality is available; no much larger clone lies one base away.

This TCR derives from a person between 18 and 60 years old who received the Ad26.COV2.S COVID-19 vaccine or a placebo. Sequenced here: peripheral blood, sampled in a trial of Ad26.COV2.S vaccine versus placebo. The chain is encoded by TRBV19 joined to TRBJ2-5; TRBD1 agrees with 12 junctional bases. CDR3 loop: CASSMGQGAETQYF. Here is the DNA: TGTGCCAGTAGTATGGGACAGGGGGCAGAGACCCAGTACTTC.